Listed below are T cell receptor beta chains from one sample, sequenced in a study of T cell responses to AZD1222 COVID-19 vaccine. The repertoire was sequenced with immunoSEQ multiplex PCR; TCRdb's copy has only in-frame clones and lacks some. The repertoire holds roughly 100,000 clones, with around nine tenths as singletons. The sequencing here drew on peripheral blood, taken on day 0 of AZD1222 vaccination. The receptors here all came from an adult in good health. Each CDR3 is given with its conserved first and last residue. The order of the fields is CDR3 protein, CDR3 DNA, J gene, clone size, V gene, CDR3 length, D gene. A D gene is named only where the DNA matches it firmly. Clone size is stated in some rows and not others, as once, few, many or a class when expanded.

CDR3aa: CASSVDSGINTEAFF
CDR3nt: TGTGCCAGTAGTGTGGACAGCGGCATTAACACTGAAGCTTTCTTT
j_gene: TRBJ1-1
abundance: few
v_gene: TRBV19
len: 15
d_gene: .

CDR3aa: CASSRGRVDEQFF
CDR3nt: TGTGCCAGCAGCAGGGGGAGGGTCGACGAGCAGTTCTTC
j_gene: TRBJ2-1
abundance: .
v_gene: TRBV7-6
len: 13
d_gene: .

CDR3aa: CSVEDNGDRGNQPQHF
CDR3nt: TGCAGCGTTGAAGATAACGGTGACAGGGGCAATCAGCCCCAGCATTTT
j_gene: TRBJ1-5
abundance: .
v_gene: TRBV29-1
len: 16
d_gene: TRBD1

CDR3aa: CASSADTNTEAFF
CDR3nt: TGTGCCAGCAGCGCGGACACCAACACTGAAGCTTTCTTT
j_gene: TRBJ1-1
abundance: .
v_gene: TRBV7-8
len: 13
d_gene: .

CDR3aa: CASSARRGGNQPQHF
CDR3nt: TGTGCCAGCAGCGCGCGACGGGGAGGCAATCAGCCCCAGCATTTT
j_gene: TRBJ1-5
abundance: .
v_gene: TRBV7-3
len: 15
d_gene: .

CDR3aa: CATGLAGAETQYF
CDR3nt: TGTGCCACGGGACTAGCGGGAGCGGAGACCCAGTACTTC
j_gene: TRBJ2-5
abundance: .
v_gene: TRBV10-3
len: 13
d_gene: TRBD2

CDR3aa: CASSIKANYGYTF
CDR3nt: TGTGCCAGTAGTATCAAAGCTAACTATGGCTACACCTTC
j_gene: TRBJ1-2
abundance: .
v_gene: TRBV19
len: 13
d_gene: .

CDR3aa: CASSQEEGHGEKLFF
CDR3nt: TGTGCCAGCAGCCAAGAGGAGGGGCACGGGGAAAAACTGTTTTTT
j_gene: TRBJ1-4
abundance: .
v_gene: TRBV4-2
len: 15
d_gene: .

CDR3aa: CSAQVIQETQYF
CDR3nt: TGCAGCGCTCAGGTTATCCAAGAGACCCAGTACTTC
j_gene: TRBJ2-5
abundance: .
v_gene: TRBV29-1
len: 12
d_gene: .

CDR3aa: CASSQRGQRFSGNTIYF
CDR3nt: TGTGCCAGCAGCCAACGGGGACAGCGCTTCTCTGGAAACACCATATATTTT
j_gene: TRBJ1-3
abundance: .
v_gene: TRBV3-1/TRBV3-2
len: 17
d_gene: TRBD1

CDR3aa: CASSLATDNQPQHF
CDR3nt: TGTGCCAGCAGCTTAGCGACGGACAATCAGCCCCAGCATTTT
j_gene: TRBJ1-5
abundance: .
v_gene: TRBV7-2
len: 14
d_gene: .